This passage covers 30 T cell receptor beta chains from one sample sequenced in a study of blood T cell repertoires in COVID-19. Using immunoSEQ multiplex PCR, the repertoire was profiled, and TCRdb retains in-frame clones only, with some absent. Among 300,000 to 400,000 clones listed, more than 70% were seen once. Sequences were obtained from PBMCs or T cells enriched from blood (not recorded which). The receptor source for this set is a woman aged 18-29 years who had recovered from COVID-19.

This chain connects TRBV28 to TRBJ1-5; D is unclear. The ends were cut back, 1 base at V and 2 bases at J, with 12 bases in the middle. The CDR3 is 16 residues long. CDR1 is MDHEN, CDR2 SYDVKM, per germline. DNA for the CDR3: TGTGCCAGCAGTTTATTGAGAGGGCGAGGCAATCAGCCCCAGCATTTT. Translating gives CASSLLRGRGNQPQHF.

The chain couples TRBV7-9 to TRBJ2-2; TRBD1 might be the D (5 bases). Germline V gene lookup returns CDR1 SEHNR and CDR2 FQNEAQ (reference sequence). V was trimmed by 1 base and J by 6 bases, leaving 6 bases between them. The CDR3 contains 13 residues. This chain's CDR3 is CASSLVGAGELFF. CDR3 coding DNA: TGTGCCAGCAGCTTAGTAGGGGCCGGGGAGCTGTTTTTT.

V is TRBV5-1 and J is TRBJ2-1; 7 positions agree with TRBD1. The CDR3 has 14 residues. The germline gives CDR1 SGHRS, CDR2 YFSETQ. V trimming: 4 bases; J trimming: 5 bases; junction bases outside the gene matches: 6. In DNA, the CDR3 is TGCGCCAGCAGCCACCCGGGACAGAACAATGAGCAGTTCTTC. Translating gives CASSHPGQNNEQFF. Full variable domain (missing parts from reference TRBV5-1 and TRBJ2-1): KAGVTQTPRYLIKTRGQQVTLSCSPISGHRSVSWYQQTPGQGLQFLFEYFSETQRNKGNFPGRFSGRQFSNSRSEMNVSTLELGDSALYLCASSHPGQNNEQFFGPGTRLTVL.

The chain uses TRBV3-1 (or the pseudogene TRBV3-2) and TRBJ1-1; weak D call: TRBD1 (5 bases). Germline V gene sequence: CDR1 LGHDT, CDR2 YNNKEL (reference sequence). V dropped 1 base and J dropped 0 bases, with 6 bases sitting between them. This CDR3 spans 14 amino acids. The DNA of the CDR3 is TGTGCCAGCAGCCAAGGGACATTGAACACTGAAGCTTTCTTT. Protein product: CASSQGTLNTEAFF.

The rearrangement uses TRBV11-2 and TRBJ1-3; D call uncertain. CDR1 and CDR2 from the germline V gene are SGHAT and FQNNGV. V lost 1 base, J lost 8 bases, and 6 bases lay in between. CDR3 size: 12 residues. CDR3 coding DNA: TGTGCCAGCAGCTTAGGCCGCGACACCATATATTTT. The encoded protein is CASSLGRDTIYF.

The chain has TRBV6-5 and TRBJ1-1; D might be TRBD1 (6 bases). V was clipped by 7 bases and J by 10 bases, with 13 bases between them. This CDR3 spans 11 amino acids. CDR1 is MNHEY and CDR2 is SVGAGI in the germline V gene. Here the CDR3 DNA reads TGTGCCAGCATCTTCAGGGGTGTAGCTTTCTTT. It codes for CASIFRGVAFF.

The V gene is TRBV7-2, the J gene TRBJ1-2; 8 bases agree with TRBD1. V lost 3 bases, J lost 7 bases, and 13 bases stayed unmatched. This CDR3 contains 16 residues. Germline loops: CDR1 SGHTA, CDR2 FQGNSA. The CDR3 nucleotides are TGTGCCAGCAGCTTCCGCAGGACAGGGTCCTCGGGTGGCTACACCTTC. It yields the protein CASSFRRTGSSGGYTF.

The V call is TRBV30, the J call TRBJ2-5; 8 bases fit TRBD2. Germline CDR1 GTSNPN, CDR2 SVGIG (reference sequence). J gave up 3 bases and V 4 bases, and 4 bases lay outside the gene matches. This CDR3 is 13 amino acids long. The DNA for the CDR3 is TGTGCCTGGAATCGGGGGGGGAAAGAGACCCAGTACTTC. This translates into CAWNRGGKETQYF. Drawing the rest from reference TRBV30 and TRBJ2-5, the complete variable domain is SQTIHQWPATLVQPVGSPLSLECTVEGTSNPNLYWYRQAAGRGLQLLFYSVGIGQISSEVPQNLSASRPQDRQFILSSKKLLLSDSGFYLCAWNRGGKETQYFGPGTRLLVL.

CDR3 sequence: CASSYRQGYEQYF. For the CDR3, the DNA is TGTGCCAGCAGTTACAGACAGGGGTACGAGCAGTACTTC. The chain links TRBV6-5 to TRBJ2-7; TRBD1 aligns across 8 bases. This CDR3 spans 13 amino acids. The germline V gene encodes CDR1 MNHEY and CDR2 SVGAGI. J was trimmed by 4 bases and V by 2 bases; bases with no gene match: 1.

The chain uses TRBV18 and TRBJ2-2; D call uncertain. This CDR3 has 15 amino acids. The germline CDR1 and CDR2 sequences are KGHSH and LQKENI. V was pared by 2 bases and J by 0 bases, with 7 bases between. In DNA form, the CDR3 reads TGTGCCAGCTCACCAGGGCCCGCGAACACCGGGGAGCTGTTTTTT. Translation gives CASSPGPANTGELFF.

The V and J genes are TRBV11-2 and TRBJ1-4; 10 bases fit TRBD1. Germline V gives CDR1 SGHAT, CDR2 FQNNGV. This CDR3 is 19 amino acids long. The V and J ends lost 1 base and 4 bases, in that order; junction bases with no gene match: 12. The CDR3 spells CASSLGGWTGGSGNEKLFF. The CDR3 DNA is TGTGCCAGCAGCTTAGGGGGCTGGACAGGGGGTTCCGGTAATGAAAAACTGTTTTTT.

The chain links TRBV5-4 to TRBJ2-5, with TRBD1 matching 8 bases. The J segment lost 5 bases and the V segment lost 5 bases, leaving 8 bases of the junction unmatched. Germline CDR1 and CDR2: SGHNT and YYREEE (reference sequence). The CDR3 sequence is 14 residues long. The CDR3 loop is CASRTGQGPETQYF. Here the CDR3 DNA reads TGTGCCAGCAGAACCGGACAGGGCCCGGAGACCCAGTACTTC. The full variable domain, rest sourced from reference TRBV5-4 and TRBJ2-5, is ETGVTQSPTHLIKTRGQQVTLRCSSQSGHNTVSWYQQALGQGPQFIFQYYREEENGRGNFPPRFSGLQFPNYSSELNVNALELDDSALYLCASRTGQGPETQYFGPGTRLLVL.

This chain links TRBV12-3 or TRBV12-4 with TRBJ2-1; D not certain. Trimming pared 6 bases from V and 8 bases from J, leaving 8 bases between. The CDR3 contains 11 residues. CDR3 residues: CASSLYYEQFF. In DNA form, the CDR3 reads TGTGCCAGCAGCTTGTACTATGAGCAGTTCTTC.

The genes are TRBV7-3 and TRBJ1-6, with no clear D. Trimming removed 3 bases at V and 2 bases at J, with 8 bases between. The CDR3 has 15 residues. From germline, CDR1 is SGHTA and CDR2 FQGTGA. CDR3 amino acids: CASSLRDTYNSPLHF. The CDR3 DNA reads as TGTGCCAGCAGCTTGAGGGATACCTATAATTCACCCCTCCACTTT.

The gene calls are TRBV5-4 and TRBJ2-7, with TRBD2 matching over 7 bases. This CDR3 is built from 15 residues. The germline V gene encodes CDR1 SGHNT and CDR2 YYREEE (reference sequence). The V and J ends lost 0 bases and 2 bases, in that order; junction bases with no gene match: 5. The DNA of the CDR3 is TGTGCCAGCAGCTTGGGGGGGGGAGAAACCTACGAGCAGTACTTC. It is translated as CASSLGGGETYEQYF.

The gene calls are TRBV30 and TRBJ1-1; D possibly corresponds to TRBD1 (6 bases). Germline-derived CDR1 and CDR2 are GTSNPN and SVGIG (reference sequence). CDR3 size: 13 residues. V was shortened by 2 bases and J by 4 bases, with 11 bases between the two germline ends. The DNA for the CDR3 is TGTGCCTGGAGTTATACAGGGAGCACTGAAGCTTTCTTT. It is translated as CAWSYTGSTEAFF.

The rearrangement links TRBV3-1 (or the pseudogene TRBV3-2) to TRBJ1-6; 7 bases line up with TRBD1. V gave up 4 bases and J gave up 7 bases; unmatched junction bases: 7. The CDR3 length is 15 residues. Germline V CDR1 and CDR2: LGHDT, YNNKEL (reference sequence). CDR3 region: CASSPTTGRNSPLHF. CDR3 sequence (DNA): TGTGCCAGCAGCCCAACGACAGGGAGAAATTCACCCCTCCACTTT.

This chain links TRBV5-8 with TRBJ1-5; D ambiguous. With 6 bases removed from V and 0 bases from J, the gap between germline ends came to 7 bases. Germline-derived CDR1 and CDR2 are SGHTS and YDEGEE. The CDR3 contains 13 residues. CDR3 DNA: TGTGCCAGCATCCGTAATAGCAATCAGCCCCAGCATTTT. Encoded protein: CASIRNSNQPQHF.

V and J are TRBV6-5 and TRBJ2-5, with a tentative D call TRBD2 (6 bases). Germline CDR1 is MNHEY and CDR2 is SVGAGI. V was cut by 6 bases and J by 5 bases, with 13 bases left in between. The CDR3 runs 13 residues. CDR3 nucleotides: TGTGCCAGCAGCTCCGGACTATCCGAGACCCAGTACTTC. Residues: CASSSGLSETQYF.

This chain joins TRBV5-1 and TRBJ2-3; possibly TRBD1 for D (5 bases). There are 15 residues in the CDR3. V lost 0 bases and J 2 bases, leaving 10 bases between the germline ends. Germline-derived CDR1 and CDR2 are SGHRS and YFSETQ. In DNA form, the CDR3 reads TGCGCCAGCAGCTTGGAGGGGTCCTCCACAGATACGCAGTATTTT. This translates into CASSLEGSSTDTQYF.

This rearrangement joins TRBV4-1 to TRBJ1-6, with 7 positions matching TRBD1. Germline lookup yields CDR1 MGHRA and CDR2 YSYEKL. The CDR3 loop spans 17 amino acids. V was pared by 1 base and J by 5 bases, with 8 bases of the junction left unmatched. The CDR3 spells CASSQARQGVNNSPLHF. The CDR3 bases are TGCGCCAGCAGCCAAGCCCGTCAGGGGGTGAATAATTCACCCCTCCACTTT.

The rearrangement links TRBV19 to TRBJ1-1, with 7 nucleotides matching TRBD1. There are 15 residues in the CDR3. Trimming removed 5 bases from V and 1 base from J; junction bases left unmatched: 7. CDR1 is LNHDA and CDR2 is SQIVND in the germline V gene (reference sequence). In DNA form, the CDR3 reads TGTGCCAGTAGTGCTGACAGGGAAGGGAACACTGAAGCTTTCTTT. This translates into CASSADREGNTEAFF.

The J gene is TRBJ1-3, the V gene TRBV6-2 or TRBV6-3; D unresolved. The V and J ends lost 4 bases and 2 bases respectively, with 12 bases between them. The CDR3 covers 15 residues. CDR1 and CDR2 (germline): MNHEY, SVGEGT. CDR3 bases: TGTGCCAGCAGTTGGACGGAGGGAGCTGGAAACACCATATATTTT. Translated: CASSWTEGAGNTIYF.

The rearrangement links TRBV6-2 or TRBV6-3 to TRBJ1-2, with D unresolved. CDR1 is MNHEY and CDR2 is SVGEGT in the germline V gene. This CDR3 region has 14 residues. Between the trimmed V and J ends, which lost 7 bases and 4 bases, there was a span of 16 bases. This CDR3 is CASTPPGLFYGYTF. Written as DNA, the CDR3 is TGTGCCAGCACCCCCCCTGGACTGTTCTATGGCTACACCTTC.

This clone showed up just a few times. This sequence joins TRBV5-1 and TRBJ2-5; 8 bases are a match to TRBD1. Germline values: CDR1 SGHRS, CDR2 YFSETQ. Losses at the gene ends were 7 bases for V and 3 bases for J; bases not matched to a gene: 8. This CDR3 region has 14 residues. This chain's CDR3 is CASCPGTGEETQYF. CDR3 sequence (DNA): TGCGCCAGCTGTCCCGGGACAGGAGAAGAGACCCAGTACTTC.

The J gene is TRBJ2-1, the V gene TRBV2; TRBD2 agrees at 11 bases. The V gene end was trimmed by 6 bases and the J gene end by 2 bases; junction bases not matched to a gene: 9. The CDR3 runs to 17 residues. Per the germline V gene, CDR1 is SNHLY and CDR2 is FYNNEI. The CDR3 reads CASRATSGGPTYNEQFF. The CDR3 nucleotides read TGTGCCAGCAGGGCTACTAGCGGGGGTCCAACCTACAATGAGCAGTTCTTC.

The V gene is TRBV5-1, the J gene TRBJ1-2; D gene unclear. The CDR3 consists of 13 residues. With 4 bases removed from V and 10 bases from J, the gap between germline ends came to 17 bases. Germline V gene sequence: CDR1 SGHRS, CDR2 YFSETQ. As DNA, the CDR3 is TGCGCCAGCAGCCCCAAGGTCACCGGGGACTACACCTTC. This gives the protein CASSPKVTGDYTF.

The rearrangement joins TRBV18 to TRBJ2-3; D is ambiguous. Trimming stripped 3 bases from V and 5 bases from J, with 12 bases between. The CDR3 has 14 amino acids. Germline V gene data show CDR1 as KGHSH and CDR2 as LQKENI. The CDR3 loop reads CASSPLRGGDTQYF. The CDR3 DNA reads TGTGCCAGCTCACCGTTACGAGGTGGAGATACGCAGTATTTT.

DNA for the CDR3: TGTGCCAGCAGACCGGGGGGGCGGAACAATGAGCAGTTCTTC. Its translation: CASRPGGRNNEQFF. The chain recombines TRBV3-1 (or the pseudogene TRBV3-2) with TRBJ2-1, with 8 bases that match TRBD2. V was clipped by 6 bases and J by 5 bases; unmatched bases: 6. The CDR3 sequence is 14 residues long. From germline, CDR1 is LGHDT and CDR2 YNNKEL (reference sequence).

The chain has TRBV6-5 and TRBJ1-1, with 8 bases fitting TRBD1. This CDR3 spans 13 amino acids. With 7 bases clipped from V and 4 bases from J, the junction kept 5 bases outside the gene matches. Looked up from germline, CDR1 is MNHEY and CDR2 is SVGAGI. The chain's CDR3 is CASNQGAGTEAFF. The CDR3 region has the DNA TGTGCCAGCAATCAGGGGGCTGGCACTGAAGCTTTCTTT.